This record concerns one TCR beta chain sequence. This clonotype was picked up many times. Its antigen specificity is not known. No qualities accompany the bases; no much larger clone lies one base away. The germline V gene (reference sequence) yields SEHNR for CDR1 and FQNEAQ for CDR2. Taken from cysteine to phenylalanine, the CDR3 has 14 residues. The CDR3 DNA has 42 bases and is translated from base 1. V drops 5 bases and J drops 1 base, leaving 10 bases in between. The data derive from a study of T cells in Graves' hyperthyroidism and ophthalmopathy (dated 2019 in TCRdb). For context, the study as a whole: Peripheral blood was sampled at the time of initial diagnosis, prior to any treatment. TCR V-J signatures able to tell the groups apart were searched for in a discovery cohort of 95 to 100 patients, of whom roughly 42 had Graves' ophthalmopathy and about 55 had stable Graves' hyperthyroidism. Whether ophthalmopathy could be predicted prospectively was tested in an independent validation cohort made up of under 20 hyperthyroidism patients plus 17 patients who later progressed to ophthalmopathy. The roughly 100 discovery patients were randomly divided into training and test sets at a 7:3 ratio. Thyroid tissue and blood T-cell repertoires from more than five Graves' hyperthyroidism patients were also compared in the study. After blood sampling, hyperthyroidism patients were treated with methimazole at a starting dose of 30 mg daily, and ophthalmopathy patients were treated with high-dose intravenous methylprednisolone. TCR Vbeta CDR3 sequencing of 135 peripheral blood samples (about 45 ophthalmopathy, roughly 72 hyperthyroidism and some 17 progressor patients) is reported in the paper. Overall study outcomes, separate from this receptor: No statistical method was used to set the sample size in advance, and investigators knew the group allocation. Most expanded thyroid clonotypes (frequency above 0.001) were also found in blood, which suggests that blood repertoires may mirror thyroid immune responses. A model built on a 13 V-J signature distinguished ophthalmopathy from stable hyperthyroidism, reaching roughly 88% sensitivity and around 81% specificity in cross-validation and 80%/75% in testing. In validation, progression to ophthalmopathy was predicted by the model with 70.59% sensitivity and 72% to 85% specificity, a median of about 6.4 months before onset.

The TCR beta CDR3 regions were amplified from RNA transcripts. The TCR CDR3 was subjected to a first round of RT-PCR using the HTBI primer set and the Qiagen OneStep RT-PCR kit. Libraries were constructed in a second round of multiplex PCR, after which size selection and purification were performed. Sequencing of the libraries was done on an Illumina HiSeq2000 using paired-end 100 bp reads. On the study's bioinformatics: SOAPnuke was used to process the raw data, with reads discarded if the reads contained adapters or uncalled bases, had a mean Phred below 15, or lacked an exact constant-primer or identifier match. High-quality paired reads were merged using COPE v1.2.5, and each unique nucleotide sequence was defined as a clonotype. MiTCR v1.1 was used to align the clonotypes against IMGT TRBV, TRBD and TRBJ reference segments. Analysis was restricted to V-J combinations with a frequency above 0.0001, which covered over 98% of repertoires. The TCS score was defined as the ratio of F50 (clonal expansion) to E x V (chaos), calculated using BLOSUM62-based TCRdist between CDR3 peptides within each V-J. Welch's t-statistics and random forest reduced roughly 500 V-J features to 10 to 15, which were used in a naive Bayes classifier (R e1071). In TCRdb, the public reads were trimmed at Q25 with fastp and aligned with MiXCR, with productive beta chains retained. Entries are consolidated by CDR3 protein sequence, retaining the most common genes and DNA. The V and J calls and clone size come from TCRdb's table, not from the authors' own analysis. The sample table lists fewer than 700,000 distinct CDR3 sequences, around 15% of them with a count of one. The top ten hold 3.8% of the sample.

A patient counted as having stable Graves' hyperthyroidism if no progression to ophthalmopathy occurred over 18 months of follow-up. Hyperthyroidism patients were newly diagnosed, with disease duration under 2 months, and aged 18 to 65 years. The study excluded patients with uncontrolled infections, other autoimmune diseases, pregnancy or lactation. Clinical symptoms, serum thyroxine and TRAb, thyroid ultrasound, and orbital computed tomography formed the basis for the diagnoses. PBMCs were isolated from roughly 10 ml of fresh peripheral blood by Ficoll-Paque density gradient centrifugation. Total RNA was extracted using Trizol reagent, and RNA quality was assessed on an Agilent 2100 Bioanalyzer.

This TCR was recovered from a woman in her twenties or thirties with Graves' hyperthyroidism. Sequencing was carried out using blood. The chain is assembled from TRBV7-9 and TRBJ2-3; too little of a D gene remains to name it. The bases are TGTGCCAGCAGCCGCCCCCAGGGCACAGATACGCAGTATTTT. Translated, this gives CASSRPQGTDTQYF.